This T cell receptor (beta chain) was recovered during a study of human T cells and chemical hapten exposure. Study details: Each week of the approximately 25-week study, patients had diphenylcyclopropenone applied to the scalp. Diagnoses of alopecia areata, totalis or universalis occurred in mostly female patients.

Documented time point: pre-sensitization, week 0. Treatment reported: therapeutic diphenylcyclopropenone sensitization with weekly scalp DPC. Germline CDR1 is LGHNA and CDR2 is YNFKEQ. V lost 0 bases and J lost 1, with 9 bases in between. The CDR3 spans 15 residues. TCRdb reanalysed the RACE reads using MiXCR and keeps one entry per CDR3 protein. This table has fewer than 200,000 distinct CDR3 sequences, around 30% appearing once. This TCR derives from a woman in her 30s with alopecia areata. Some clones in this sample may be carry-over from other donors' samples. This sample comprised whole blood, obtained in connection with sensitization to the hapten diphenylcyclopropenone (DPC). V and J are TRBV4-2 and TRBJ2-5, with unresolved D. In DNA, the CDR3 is TGTGCCAGCAGCCAAGACAGCCACCTCCAAGAGACCCAGTACTTC. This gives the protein CASSQDSHLQETQYF.